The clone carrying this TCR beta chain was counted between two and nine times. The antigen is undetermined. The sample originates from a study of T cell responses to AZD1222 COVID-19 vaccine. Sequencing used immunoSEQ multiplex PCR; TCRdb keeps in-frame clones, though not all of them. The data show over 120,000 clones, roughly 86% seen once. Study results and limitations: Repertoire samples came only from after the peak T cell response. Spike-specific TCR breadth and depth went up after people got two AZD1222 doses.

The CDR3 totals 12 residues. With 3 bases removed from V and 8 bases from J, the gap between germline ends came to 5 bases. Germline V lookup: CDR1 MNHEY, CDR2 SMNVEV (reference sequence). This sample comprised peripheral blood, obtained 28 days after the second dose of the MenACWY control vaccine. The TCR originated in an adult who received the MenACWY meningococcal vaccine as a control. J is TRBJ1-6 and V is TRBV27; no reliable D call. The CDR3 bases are TGTGCCAGCAGTTTCCTGGATTCACCCCTCCACTTT. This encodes CASSFLDSPLHF.